This T cell receptor (beta chain) was identified during a study of blood T cells in healthy people across ages. Study outcomes and limitations: The CMV status of each donor remained undetermined, and this could have confounded shifts in expanded clonotypes. When set beside aged donors, long-lived donors presented more naive CD4+ cells and higher diversity.

Those donating, healthy Caucasian individuals from Russia, were aged 6 to 90. A second PCR, run for about 6 to 11 cycles, used a sample-barcoded 5' primer plus a J-beta primer mix. Using its own MiXCR run on the 5' RACE reads, TCRdb lists one record per CDR3 protein. The table records 1.5 million to 1.8 million distinct CDR3 sequences, 40% to 45% of them present only once. The CDR3 totals 14 residues. Germline V gene lookup returns CDR1 DFQATT and CDR2 SNEGSKA (reference sequence). As concerns this clonotype: Its cognate antigen is unknown. A much larger clone sits a single nucleotide away, making a read error possible.

The V call is TRBV20-1, the J call TRBJ2-5, with 8 bases fitting TRBD1. With the DNA end fitting TRBJ2-1 better, the J assignment may be wrong. Sample: blood. This sequence was found in a young woman in good health. The CDR3 sequence: CSATGQGSWETQFF. The CDR3, as DNA: TGCAGTGCTACCGGACAGGGAAGTTGGGAGACCCAGTTCTTC.